The 24 T cell receptor beta chains below were found in one sample sequenced in a study of T cell responses to AZD1222 COVID-19 vaccine. Sequencing was performed with immunoSEQ multiplex PCR; in TCRdb, only in-frame clones are kept and a portion is missing. The table lists 90,000 to 100,000 clones, about 90% of them singletons. Source: peripheral blood, taken 28 days after the second AZD1222 dose. These TCRs come from an adult who received the AZD1222 COVID-19 vaccine.

The chain combines TRBV6-5 with TRBJ2-6, with D hard to call. Trimming left V 2 bases short and J 2 bases short, with 10 bases between. The CDR3 loop spans 16 amino acids. Per germline, CDR1 MNHEY and CDR2 SVGAGI. This chain's CDR3 is CASSYLSGAGANVLTF. The CDR3 region has the DNA TGTGCCAGCAGTTACCTATCAGGCGCTGGGGCCAACGTCCTGACTTTC.

V is TRBV12-5 and J is TRBJ2-7, with no clear D. Germline CDR1 and CDR2: LGHNT and FRNRAP. V was trimmed by 4 bases and J by 10 bases, leaving 11 bases between them. This CDR3 comprises 11 residues. The CDR3 loop is CASGSETSQYF. The DNA of the CDR3 is TGTGCTAGTGGTTCGGAGACATCCCAGTACTTC.

The chain combines TRBV6-5 with TRBJ2-1, with 7 positions matching TRBD2. V was clipped by 6 bases and J by 6 bases; unmatched bases: 8. The CDR3 totals 14 residues. CDR1 MNHEY and CDR2 SVGAGI come from the germline V gene. CDR3: CASRTGTTLNEQFF. The CDR3, as DNA: TGTGCCAGCAGAACCGGGACTACCCTCAATGAGCAGTTCTTC.

The chain combines TRBV6-1 with TRBJ1-4, with no clear D. Germline V gives CDR1 MNHNS, CDR2 SASEGT. V lost 3 bases, J lost 4 bases, and 9 bases lay in between. The length of the CDR3 is 14 residues. The CDR3 sequence is CASSDPFGNEKLFF. The DNA of the CDR3 is TGTGCCAGCAGTGATCCCTTTGGTAATGAAAAACTGTTTTTT.

This clone came up once. This sequence joins TRBV27 and TRBJ1-3; D remains unclear. Trimming took 6 bases from V and 4 from J, leaving 10 bases between them. Germline CDR1 MNHEY, CDR2 SMNVEV (reference sequence). The CDR3 is made up of 13 amino acids. CDR3 loop: CASSRIPGNTIYF. In DNA form, the CDR3 reads TGTGCCAGCAGCCGTATACCGGGAAACACCATATATTTT.

The chain recombines TRBV16 with TRBJ1-1; no clear D gene. The germline CDR1 and CDR2 sequences are KGHSY and FQNENV. The CDR3 runs 17 residues. V gave up 0 bases and J gave up 1 base, with 15 bases separating them. CDR3 region: CASSQSVSSLGNTEAFF. The CDR3 coding sequence is TGTGCCAGCAGCCAATCGGTCTCTTCATTAGGGAACACTGAAGCTTTCTTT.

V usage is TRBV27 and J usage is TRBJ2-7; D is undetermined. This CDR3 is built from 14 residues. The V end lost 6 bases, the J end lost 3 bases, and 15 bases lay between the germline ends. Looked up from germline, CDR1 is MNHEY and CDR2 is SMNVEV (reference sequence). The CDR3 coding sequence is TGTGCCAGCAGCCCGACGGACGGAGTCTACGAGCAGTACTTC. Its translation is CASSPTDGVYEQYF.

The J gene is TRBJ2-2, the V gene TRBV27; 7 bases agree with TRBD2. V trimming: 5 bases; J trimming: 3 bases; junction bases outside the gene matches: 12. The CDR3 consists of 17 residues. Germline CDR1 is MNHEY and CDR2 is SMNVEV (reference sequence). CDR3 bases: TGTGCCAGCAGTACTAGCGTCTCAGAGCAGGACACCGGGGAGCTGTTTTTT. It codes for CASSTSVSEQDTGELFF.

The chain couples TRBV7-2 to TRBJ1-1; no reliable D call. CDR1 is SGHTA and CDR2 is FQGNSA in the germline V gene. The V end was cut by 2 bases, the J end by 9 bases, with 7 bases between. The CDR3 covers 11 residues. CDR3 sequence reads: CASSLRWKAFF. The DNA for the CDR3 is TGTGCCAGCAGCTTAAGGTGGAAAGCTTTCTTT. Supplemented by reference TRBV7-2 and TRBJ1-1, the full variable domain reads GAGVSQSPSNKVTEKGKDVELRCDPISGHTALYWYRQSLGQGLEFLIYFQGNSAPDKSGLPSDRFSAERTGGSVSTLTIQRTQQEDSAVYLCASSLRWKAFFGQGTRLTVV.

The rearrangement joins TRBV3-1 (or the pseudogene TRBV3-2) to TRBJ2-1; 9 bases match TRBD1. In germline, CDR1 is LGHDT, CDR2 YNNKEL (reference sequence). J was trimmed by 4 bases and V by 4 bases; bases with no gene match: 5. The CDR3 has 15 residues. The CDR3 is CASSPRDREYNEQFF. CDR3 in DNA: TGTGCCAGCAGCCCCCGGGACAGGGAATACAATGAGCAGTTCTTC.

The rearrangement uses TRBV28 and TRBJ1-5; a possible D gene is TRBD1 (5 bases). The CDR3 extends over 12 amino acids. Germline V gene lookup returns CDR1 MDHEN and CDR2 SYDVKM. The V gene lost 6 bases and the J gene lost 3 bases, with 6 bases spanning the gap. The CDR3 reads CASSRVNQPQHF. The CDR3 nucleotides read TGTGCCAGCAGCAGGGTCAATCAGCCCCAGCATTTT.

The rearrangement joins TRBV27 to TRBJ2-1, with a weak D call TRBD1 (5 bases). Germline CDR1 MNHEY, CDR2 SMNVEV (reference sequence). The CDR3 is 15 residues long. V dropped 6 bases and J dropped 6 bases, with 18 bases sitting between them. The CDR3 DNA sequence: TGTGCCAGCAGGATGAACAGTTTTAGGGGCAATGAGCAGTTCTTC. It codes for CASRMNSFRGNEQFF.

The CDR3 coding sequence is TGTGCCAGCAGCTACCGACTAGCGGGAGGCCATGAGCAGTTCTTC. Its protein product is CASSYRLAGGHEQFF. The chain employs TRBV5-6 and TRBJ2-1; 13 bases align to TRBD2. With 3 bases clipped from V and 8 bases from J, the junction kept 5 bases outside the gene matches. The CDR3 has 15 residues. The germline V gene has CDR1 SGHDT and CDR2 YYEEEE.

The rearrangement uses TRBV27 and TRBJ1-1; D is unresolved. The V gene lost 2 bases and the J gene lost 1 base, with 8 bases spanning the gap. The CDR3 spans 14 residues. Germline V CDR1 and CDR2: MNHEY, SMNVEV (reference sequence). In DNA form, the CDR3 reads TGTGCCAGCAGTTTAGAGACCGAGAACACTGAAGCTTTCTTT. This translates into CASSLETENTEAFF.

Worth noting for this clone: At the DNA level, this CDR3 is encoded by other sequences in the same sample as well. The CDR3 loop reads CASGTGVYNQPQHF. DNA for the CDR3: TGTGCCAGTGGGACAGGGGTTTACAATCAGCCCCAGCATTTT. This chain joins TRBV6-5 and TRBJ1-5; 10 bases fit TRBD1. Germline V gene data show CDR1 as MNHEY and CDR2 as SVGAGI. The CDR3 extends over 14 amino acids. V was pared by 9 bases and J by 3 bases, with 5 bases of the junction left unmatched.

In DNA form, the CDR3 reads TGTGCCAGTAAATACGGGTTCGCTGAAGCTTTCTTT. Protein: CASKYGFAEAFF. The gene calls are TRBV19 and TRBJ1-1; no definite D call. The CDR3 loop spans 12 amino acids. Trimming pared 7 bases from V and 6 bases from J, leaving 12 bases between. Germline V CDR1 and CDR2: LNHDA, SQIVND (reference sequence).

The chain uses TRBV7-8 and TRBJ2-7; D possibly matches TRBD1 or TRBD2 (5 bases each). Per the germline V gene, CDR1 is SGHVS and CDR2 is FQNEAQ. The CDR3 runs to 15 residues. V was pared by 1 base and J by 2 bases, with 12 bases between. The CDR3 region is CASSLGRWGTYEQYF. The CDR3 DNA sequence: TGTGCCAGCAGCTTAGGGCGGTGGGGGACCTACGAGCAGTACTTC.

The chain employs TRBV7-2 and TRBJ2-2, with 7 bases identical to TRBD2. This CDR3 spans 17 amino acids. V lost 1 base, J lost 0 bases, and 5 bases stayed unmatched. CDR1 is SGHTA, CDR2 FQGNSA, per germline. CDR3 in DNA: TGTGCCAGCAGCTTAGTCGGTGGGAGGGCGAACACCGGGGAGCTGTTTTTT. This codes for CASSLVGGRANTGELFF.

This clone was seen a few times. The chain carries TRBV7-8 and TRBJ1-5; no clear D. CDR3 length: 16 residues. Germline V gives CDR1 SGHVS, CDR2 FQNEAQ. Trimming cost V 1 base and J 5 bases, with 15 bases left between them. Here the CDR3 DNA reads TGTGCCAGCAGCTTAGTTGTGTGGAGGGAGGATCAGCCCCAGCATTTT. This encodes CASSLVVWREDQPQHF. Complete variable domain (other parts from reference TRBV7-8 and TRBJ1-5): GAGVSQSPRYKVAKRGQDVALRCDPISGHVSLFWYQQALGQGPEFLTYFQNEAQLDKSGLPSDRFFAERPEGSVSTLKIQRTQQEDSAVYLCASSLVVWREDQPQHFGDGTRLSIL.

The V and J genes are TRBV30 and TRBJ1-6, with 8 bases fitting TRBD1. In germline, CDR1 is GTSNPN, CDR2 SVGIG (reference sequence). The junction had 0 bases not matched to a gene; V was cut back by 0 bases and J by 8 bases. The CDR3 runs to 13 residues. In DNA form, the CDR3 reads TGTGCCTGGAGTGTACAGGGGGATTCACCCCTCCACTTT. Residues: CAWSVQGDSPLHF.

This sequence joins TRBV5-1 and TRBJ2-1; tentatively, D is TRBD1 (6 bases). The germline V gene encodes CDR1 SGHRS and CDR2 YFSETQ. CDR3 length equals 13 residues. V shed 1 base and J shed 10 bases, with 12 bases lying between them. The CDR3 DNA reads TGCGCCAGCAGCTTGCAGGGGTCCGGGGAGCAGTTCTTC. Translation: CASSLQGSGEQFF.

V and J are TRBV5-1 and TRBJ2-1; TRBD1 matches 10 bases. Trimming at V came to 3 bases and at J to 5 bases, leaving 8 bases not matched to a gene. The CDR3 length is 16 residues. CDR1 SGHRS and CDR2 YFSETQ come from the germline V gene. The CDR3 sequence is CASSSSTGGADNEQFF. DNA for the CDR3: TGCGCCAGCAGCTCGTCGACAGGGGGCGCCGACAATGAGCAGTTCTTC.

The CDR3 region is CSANTDYEQYF. Written as DNA, the CDR3 is TGCAGTGCAAATACAGATTACGAGCAGTACTTC. The chain carries TRBV20-1 and TRBJ2-7; D gene uncertain. Trimming removed 6 bases at V and 4 bases at J, with 10 bases between. CDR3 length: 11 amino acids. Germline lookup yields CDR1 DFQATT and CDR2 SNEGSKA (reference sequence).

The gene calls are TRBV18 and TRBJ2-3; TRBD2 agrees at 7 bases. V trimming: 3 bases; J trimming: 1 base; junction bases outside the gene matches: 10. The germline gives CDR1 KGHSH, CDR2 LQKENI. The CDR3 is 17 amino acids. The CDR3 DNA reads TGTGCCAGCTCACCGACCTCGGCGGGAGTCCGCACAGATACGCAGTATTTT. Encoded protein: CASSPTSAGVRTDTQYF.